These 10 T cell receptor beta chains came from one sample sequenced in a study of T cells after yellow fever vaccination. Using its own MiXCR run on the 5' RACE reads, TCRdb lists one record per CDR3 protein. In the table there are approximately 550,000 distinct CDR3 sequences, over 15% of which are singletons. This sample comprised PBMCs, obtained 15 days after the yellow fever booster vaccination. Receptor source: a man younger than 45 who received the YFV17D yellow fever vaccine.

The chain carries TRBV10-3 and TRBJ1-5; maybe TRBD1 (6 bases). Between the trimmed V and J ends, which lost 7 bases and 3 bases, there was a span of 10 bases. This CDR3 contains 13 residues. CDR1 ENHRY and CDR2 SYGVKD come from the germline V gene. The CDR3 loop is CAIKGHDNQPQHF. CDR3 nucleotide sequence: TGTGCCATCAAGGGACATGACAATCAGCCCCAGCATTTT.

This clonotype has just a few counts. The junction differs from germline at one of its ends, possibly a read error. The chain is built from TRBV5-1 and TRBJ1-1, with D unresolved. This CDR3 contains 14 residues. Germline CDR1 reads SGHRS; CDR2 reads YFSETQ. This chain's CDR3 is CASSLGTAYPEAFF. The CDR3 nucleotides are TGCGCCAGCAGTTTGGGAACAGCCTACCCTGAAGCTTTCTTT. Full variable domain (remainder filled in from reference TRBV5-1 and TRBJ1-1): KAGVTQTPRYLIKTRGQQVTLSCSPISGHRSVSWYQQTPGQGLQFLFEYFSETQRNKGNFPGRFSGRQFSNSRSEMNVSTLELGDSALYLCASSLGTAYPEAFFGQGTRLTVV.

The V and J genes are TRBV10-3 and TRBJ2-7, with 8 bases that match TRBD2. Germline values: CDR1 ENHRY, CDR2 SYGVKD. The CDR3 totals 14 residues. After removal of 6 bases from V and 2 bases from J, the junction contained 6 bases not matched to a gene. The CDR3 reads CAIRLAASAYEQYF. The CDR3 nucleotides are TGTGCCATCAGACTAGCGGCTAGCGCCTACGAGCAGTACTTC.

This clonotype showed up just a few times. J is TRBJ2-6 and V is TRBV4-2, with D unresolved. CDR3 length equals 19 residues. The V and J ends lost 4 bases and 1 base respectively, with 20 bases between them. Germline CDR1 and CDR2: LGHNA and YNFKEQ. Here the CDR3 DNA reads TGTGCCAGCAGCCCAGAACTATTACCCACGAGATCTGGGGCCAACGTCCTGACTTTC. Translating gives CASSPELLPTRSGANVLTF.

The table lists this clonotype with a few counts. J is TRBJ2-1 and V is TRBV5-1; no definite D call. The CDR3 has 11 residues. V lost 2 bases, J lost 15 bases, and 12 bases lay in between. The germline V gene has CDR1 SGHRS and CDR2 YFSETQ. DNA for the CDR3: TGCGCCAGCAGCTTTAGCAGCCGTAGGTTCTTC. It codes for CASSFSSRRFF.

This clonotype came up a few times. The V gene is TRBV21-1, the J gene TRBJ2-4. TRBV21-1 is shown as a pseudogene. The length of the CDR3 is 15 residues. CDR3: CASSTRTEAKNIQYF. CDR3 coding DNA: TGTGCCAGCAGCACAAGGACCGAGGCCAAAAACATTCAGTACTTC.

This clonotype was picked up a small number of times. The chain has TRBV7-9 and TRBJ2-7; TRBD2 matches at 8 bases. This CDR3 has 14 residues. Trimming at V came to 3 bases and at J to 3 bases, leaving 4 bases not matched to a gene. The germline CDR1 and CDR2 sequences are SEHNR and FQNEAQ (reference sequence). The CDR3 bases are TGTGCCAGCAGCTTTCTAGCGGGTCACTACGAGCAGTACTTC. Its translation: CASSFLAGHYEQYF.

The table lists this clonotype with a few counts. The chain joins TRBV7-3 to TRBJ2-3, with 7 bases matching TRBD2. Germline V gene lookup returns CDR1 SGHTA and CDR2 FQGTGA. With 1 base clipped from V and 4 bases from J, the junction kept 5 bases outside the gene matches. The CDR3 totals 15 residues. The DNA of the CDR3 is TGTGCCAGCAGCTTAAAACTGGGGGGGGCAGATACGCAGTATTTT. Encoded protein: CASSLKLGGADTQYF.

The rearrangement links TRBV18 to TRBJ2-7; a weak D match, TRBD1 (6 bases). V was pared by 2 bases and J by 5 bases, with 25 bases between. Germline values: CDR1 KGHSH, CDR2 LQKENI. The CDR3 sequence is 18 residues long. The CDR3 here is CASSPKEFYRAIEHEQYF. The DNA for the CDR3 is TGTGCCAGCTCACCAAAAGAATTCTACAGGGCAATCGAGCACGAGCAGTACTTC.

This clonotype was seen repeatedly, ten times or more. J is TRBJ2-3 and V is TRBV29-1; 8 bases are a match to TRBD1. The CDR3 extends over 14 amino acids. V dropped 3 bases and J dropped 1; count of bases not matched to a gene: 3. Germline-derived CDR1 and CDR2 are SQVTM and ANQGSEA. CDR3 protein: CSVEGQARTDTQYF. As DNA, the CDR3 is TGCAGCGTTGAGGGACAGGCCCGCACAGATACGCAGTATTTT.